The clone carrying this T cell receptor beta chain was counted between two and nine times. The antigen is not known. MiXCR, applied by TCRdb to the RT-PCR reads, yields one record per CDR3 protein. This sample has about 610,000 distinct CDR3 sequences, with approximately 15% found just once. Germline CDR1 is LGHNA and CDR2 is YSLEER. This CDR3 is 14 amino acids long. V lost 3 bases to trimming and J lost 8 bases, with 14 bases between them. The data stem from a study of response to subunit inactivated influenza vaccine. General study results and limits: A suggestion made by the authors is that each seasonal influenza vaccination recruits few new T cells.

The chain combines TRBV4-3 with TRBJ2-1; D may be TRBD1 (6 bases). This sequence was found in a middle-aged man who received an inactivated influenza vaccine. The sample consisted of PBMCs from blood, taken approximately 13 days after vaccination. CDR3 sequence (DNA): TGCGCCAGCAGCCACCGAGACAGGCCCTATGAGCAGTTCTTC. Protein sequence: CASSHRDRPYEQFF.